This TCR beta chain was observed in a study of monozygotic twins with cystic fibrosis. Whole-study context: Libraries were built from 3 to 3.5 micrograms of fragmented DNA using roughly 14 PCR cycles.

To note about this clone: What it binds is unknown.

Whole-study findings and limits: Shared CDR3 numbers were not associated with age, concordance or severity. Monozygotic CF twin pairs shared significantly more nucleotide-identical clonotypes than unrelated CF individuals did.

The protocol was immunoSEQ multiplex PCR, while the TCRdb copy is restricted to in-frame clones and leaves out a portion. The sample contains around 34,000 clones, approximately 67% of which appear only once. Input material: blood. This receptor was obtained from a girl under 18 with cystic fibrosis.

In DNA, the CDR3 is TGTGCCAGCAGTTACTTGCCCTCTGGGGCGTACGAGCAGTACTTC. Protein product: CASSYLPSGAYEQYF. This chain joins TRBV6-5 and TRBJ2-7, with D possibly being TRBD1 (5 bases). The length of the CDR3 is 15 residues. Per germline, CDR1 MNHEY and CDR2 SVGAGI. Trimming removed 1 base at V and 4 bases at J, with 14 bases between.